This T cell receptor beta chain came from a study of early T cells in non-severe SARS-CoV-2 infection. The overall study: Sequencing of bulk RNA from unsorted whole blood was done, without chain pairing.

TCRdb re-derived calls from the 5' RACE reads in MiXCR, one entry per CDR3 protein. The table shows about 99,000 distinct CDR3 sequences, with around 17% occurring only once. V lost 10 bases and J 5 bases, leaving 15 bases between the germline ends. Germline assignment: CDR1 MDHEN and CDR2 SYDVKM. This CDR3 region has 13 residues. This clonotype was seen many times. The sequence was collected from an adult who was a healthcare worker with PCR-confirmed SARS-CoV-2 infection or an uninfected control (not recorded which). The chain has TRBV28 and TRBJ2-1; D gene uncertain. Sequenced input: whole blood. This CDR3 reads CATQFSRNNEQFF. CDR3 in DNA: TGTGCCACCCAGTTTAGCAGAAACAATGAGCAGTTCTTC.